This T cell receptor (beta chain) emerged from a study of regulatory T cells in long-lasting Graves disease. Study as a whole: Persistent cases took antithyroid drugs over 5 years and stayed TSH receptor antibody positive.

There are 14 residues in the CDR3. V was pared by 3 bases and J by 5 bases, with 11 bases between. Germline V CDR1 and CDR2: WSHSY, SAAADI. To make TCR beta libraries, researchers used iRepertoire HTBI primers and Arm-PCR of CDR3 regions. TCRdb re-called the multiplex PCR reads with MiXCR, one entry per CDR3 protein. The table includes 400,000 or so distinct CDR3 sequences, roughly a quarter detected once. Regarding the study as a whole: The study found TRBV28, TRBJ1-2 and TRBJ2-5 favored in persistent disease.

This sample's time point: persistent/refractory GD, antithyroid drugs over 5 years with positive TRAb. Generation of the TCR library employed RNA extracted from PBMCs. The authors drew 9 to 9.5 milliliters of peripheral blood into EDTA tubes. There are a few counts of this clonotype. Antigen: not known. The material was peripheral blood mononuclear cells (PBMCs), obtained when the disease was refractory, from a patient treated with antithyroid drugs. This sequence joins TRBV10-2 and TRBJ1-5, with TRBD1 as a possible D gene (5 bases). This TCR came from a female donor with Graves disease. In nucleotides, the CDR3 is TGCGCCAGCAGTGACCAGGGAGGTTATCAGCCCCAGCATTTT. It yields the protein CASSDQGGYQPQHF.